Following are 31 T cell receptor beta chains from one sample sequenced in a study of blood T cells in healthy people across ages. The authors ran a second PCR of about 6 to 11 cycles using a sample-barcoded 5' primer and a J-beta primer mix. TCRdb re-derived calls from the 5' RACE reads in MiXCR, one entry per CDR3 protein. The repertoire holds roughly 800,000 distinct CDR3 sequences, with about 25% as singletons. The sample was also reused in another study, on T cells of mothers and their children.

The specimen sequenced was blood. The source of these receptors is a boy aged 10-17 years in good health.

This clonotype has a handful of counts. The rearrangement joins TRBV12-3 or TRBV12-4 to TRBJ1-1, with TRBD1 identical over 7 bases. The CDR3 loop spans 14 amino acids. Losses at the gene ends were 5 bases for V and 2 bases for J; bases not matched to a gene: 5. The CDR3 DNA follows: TGTGCCAGCAGTCGACAGGGTTCAAACACTGAAGCTTTCTTT. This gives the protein CASSRQGSNTEAFF.

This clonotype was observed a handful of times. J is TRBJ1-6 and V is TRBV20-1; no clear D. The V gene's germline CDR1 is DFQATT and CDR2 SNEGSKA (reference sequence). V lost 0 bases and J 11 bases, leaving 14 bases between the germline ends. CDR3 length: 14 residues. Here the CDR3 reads CSARDRLDHPPLHF. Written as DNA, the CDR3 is TGCAGTGCTAGAGATCGACTTGACCATCCACCCCTCCACTTT.

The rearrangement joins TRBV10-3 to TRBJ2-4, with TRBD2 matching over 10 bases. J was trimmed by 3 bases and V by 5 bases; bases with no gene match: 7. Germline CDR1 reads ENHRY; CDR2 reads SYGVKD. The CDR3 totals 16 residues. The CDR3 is CAISRGLANNKNIQYF. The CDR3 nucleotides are TGTGCCATCAGTCGGGGACTAGCGAACAACAAAAACATTCAGTACTTC.

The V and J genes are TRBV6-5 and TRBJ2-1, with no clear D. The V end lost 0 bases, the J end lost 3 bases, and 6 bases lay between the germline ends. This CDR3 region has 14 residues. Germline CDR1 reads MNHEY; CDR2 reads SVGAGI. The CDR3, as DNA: TGTGCCAGCAGTTACTCAGGGCTCTACAATGAGCAGTTCTTC. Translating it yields CASSYSGLYNEQFF.

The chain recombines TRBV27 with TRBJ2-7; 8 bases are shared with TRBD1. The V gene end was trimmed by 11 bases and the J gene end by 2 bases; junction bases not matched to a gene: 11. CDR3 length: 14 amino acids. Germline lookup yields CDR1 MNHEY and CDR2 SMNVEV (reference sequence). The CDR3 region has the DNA TGTGCCCGCAAGAGGACAGGGATAACCTACGAGCAGTACTTC. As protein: CARKRTGITYEQYF.

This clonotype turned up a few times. CDR3 in amino acids: CSARDVMGKLAYEQYF. The CDR3, as DNA: TGCAGTGCTAGAGATGTAATGGGAAAGTTAGCCTACGAGCAGTACTTC. This chain links TRBV20-1 with TRBJ2-7; D remains ambiguous. CDR1 is DFQATT and CDR2 is SNEGSKA in the germline V gene (reference sequence). V dropped 0 bases and J dropped 2 bases, with 17 bases sitting between them. The CDR3 is made up of 16 amino acids.

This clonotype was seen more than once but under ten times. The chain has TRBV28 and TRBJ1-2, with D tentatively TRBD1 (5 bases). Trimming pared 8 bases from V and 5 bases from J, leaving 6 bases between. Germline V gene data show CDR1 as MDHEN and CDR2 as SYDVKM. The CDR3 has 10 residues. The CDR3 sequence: CASAGYGYTF. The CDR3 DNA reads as TGTGCCAGCGCAGGGTATGGCTACACCTTC.

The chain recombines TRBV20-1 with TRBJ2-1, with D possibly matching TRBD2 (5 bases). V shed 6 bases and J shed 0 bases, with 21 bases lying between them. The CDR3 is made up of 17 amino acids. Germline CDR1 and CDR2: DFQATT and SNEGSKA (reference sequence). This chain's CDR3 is CSAVPFGVPGSYNEQFF. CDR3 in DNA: TGCAGTGCCGTCCCCTTCGGGGTCCCCGGCTCCTACAATGAGCAGTTCTTC.

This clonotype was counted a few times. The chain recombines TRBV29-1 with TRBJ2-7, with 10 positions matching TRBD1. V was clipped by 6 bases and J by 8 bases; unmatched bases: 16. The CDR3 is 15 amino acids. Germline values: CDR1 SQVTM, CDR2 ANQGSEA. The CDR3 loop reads CSVSEGTGAYGQQYF. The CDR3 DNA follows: TGCAGCGTCAGTGAAGGGACAGGGGCTTACGGGCAGCAGTACTTC.

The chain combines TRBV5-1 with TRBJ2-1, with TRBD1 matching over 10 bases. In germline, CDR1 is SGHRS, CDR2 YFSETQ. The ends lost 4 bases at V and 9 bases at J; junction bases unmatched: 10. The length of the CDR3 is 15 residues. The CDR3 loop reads CASSPETGGYGEQFF. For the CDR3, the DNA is TGCGCCAGCAGCCCGGAGACAGGGGGCTACGGTGAGCAGTTCTTC.

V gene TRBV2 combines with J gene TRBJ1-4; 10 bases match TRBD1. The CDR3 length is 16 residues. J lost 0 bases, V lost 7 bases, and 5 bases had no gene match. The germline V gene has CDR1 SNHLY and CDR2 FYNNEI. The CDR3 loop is CASTPGQGPTNEKLFF. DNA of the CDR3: TGTGCCAGCACACCGGGACAGGGGCCAACTAATGAAAAACTGTTTTTT.

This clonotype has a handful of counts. Here the CDR3 reads CASSIREKPYEQYF. In nucleotides, the CDR3 is TGCGCCAGCAGCATCAGGGAAAAACCCTACGAGCAGTACTTC. The chain is built from TRBV5-1 and TRBJ2-5; TRBD1 is a possible D gene (5 bases). The DNA end favors TRBJ2-7, so the J call may be wrong. The germline CDR1 and CDR2 sequences are SGHRS and YFSETQ. The CDR3 consists of 14 residues.

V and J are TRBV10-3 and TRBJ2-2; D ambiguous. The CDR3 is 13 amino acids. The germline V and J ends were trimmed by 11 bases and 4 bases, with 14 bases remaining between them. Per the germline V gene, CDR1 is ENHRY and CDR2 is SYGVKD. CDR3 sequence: CAGRAPGTGELFF. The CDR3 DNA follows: TGTGCCGGCCGGGCCCCCGGCACCGGGGAGCTGTTTTTT.

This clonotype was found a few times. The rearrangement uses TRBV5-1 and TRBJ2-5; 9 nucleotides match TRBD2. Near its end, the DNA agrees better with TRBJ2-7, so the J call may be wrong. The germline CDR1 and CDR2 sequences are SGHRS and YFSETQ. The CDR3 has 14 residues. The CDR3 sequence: CASSFETSGYEQYF. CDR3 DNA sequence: TGCGCCAGCAGCTTCGAGACTAGCGGCTACGAGCAGTACTTC.

CDR3 DNA sequence: TGTGCCAGCAGCGTCGCAGGTGGGGACTACAATGAGCAGTTCTTC. Protein sequence: CASSVAGGDYNEQFF. The J gene is TRBJ2-1, the V gene TRBV9; D unclear. Germline V gene lookup returns CDR1 SGDLS and CDR2 YYNGEE. Trimming took off 2 bases at V and 3 bases at J, with 12 bases between the two ends. This CDR3 comprises 15 residues.

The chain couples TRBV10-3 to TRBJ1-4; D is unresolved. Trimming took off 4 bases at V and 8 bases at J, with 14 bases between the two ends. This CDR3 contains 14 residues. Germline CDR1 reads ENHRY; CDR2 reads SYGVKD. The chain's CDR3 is CAISGSIEDEKLFF. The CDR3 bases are TGTGCCATCAGTGGAAGCATTGAGGACGAAAAACTGTTTTTT.

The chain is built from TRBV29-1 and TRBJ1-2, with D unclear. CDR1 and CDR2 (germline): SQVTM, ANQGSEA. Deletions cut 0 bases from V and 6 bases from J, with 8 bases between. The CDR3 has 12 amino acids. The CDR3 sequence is CSVEDPVNGYTF. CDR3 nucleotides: TGCAGCGTTGAAGATCCAGTAAATGGCTACACCTTC.

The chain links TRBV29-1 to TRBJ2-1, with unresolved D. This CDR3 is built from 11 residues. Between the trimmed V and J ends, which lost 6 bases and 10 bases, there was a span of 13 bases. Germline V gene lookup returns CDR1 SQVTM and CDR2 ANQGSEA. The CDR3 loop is CSVVWVDEQFF. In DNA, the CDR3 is TGCAGCGTGGTGTGGGTCGACGAGCAGTTCTTC.

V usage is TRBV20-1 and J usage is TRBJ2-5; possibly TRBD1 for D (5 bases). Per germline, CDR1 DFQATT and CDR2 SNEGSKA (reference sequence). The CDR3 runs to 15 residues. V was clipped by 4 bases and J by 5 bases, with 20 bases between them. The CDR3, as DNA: TGCAGTGCTATAGACAGAAGATTGCACCGGGAGACCCAGTACTTC. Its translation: CSAIDRRLHRETQYF.

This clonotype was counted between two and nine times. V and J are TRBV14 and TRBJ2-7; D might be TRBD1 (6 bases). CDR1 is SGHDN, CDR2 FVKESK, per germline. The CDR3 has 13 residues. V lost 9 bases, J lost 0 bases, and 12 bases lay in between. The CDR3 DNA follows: TGTGCCAGTGCTCAGGGGAGCTCCTACGAGCAGTACTTC. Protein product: CASAQGSSYEQYF.

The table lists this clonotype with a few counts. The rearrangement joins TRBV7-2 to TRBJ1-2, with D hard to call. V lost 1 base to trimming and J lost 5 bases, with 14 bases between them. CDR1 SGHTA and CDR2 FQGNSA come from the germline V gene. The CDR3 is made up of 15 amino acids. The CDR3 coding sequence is TGTGCCAGCAGCTTAGTTAGGCCTGGATATTATGGCTACACCTTC. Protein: CASSLVRPGYYGYTF.

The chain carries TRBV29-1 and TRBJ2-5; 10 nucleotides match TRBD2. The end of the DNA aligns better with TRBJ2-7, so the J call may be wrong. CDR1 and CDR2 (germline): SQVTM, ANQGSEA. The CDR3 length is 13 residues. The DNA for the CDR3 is TGCAGCGTCTGGACTAGCGGTAACTACGAGCAGTACTTC. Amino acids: CSVWTSGNYEQYF.

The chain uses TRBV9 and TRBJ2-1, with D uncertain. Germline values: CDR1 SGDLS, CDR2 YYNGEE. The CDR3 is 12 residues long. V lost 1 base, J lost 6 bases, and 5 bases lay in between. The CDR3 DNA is TGTGCCAGCAGCGTATATCCCAATGAGCAGTTCTTC. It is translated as CASSVYPNEQFF.

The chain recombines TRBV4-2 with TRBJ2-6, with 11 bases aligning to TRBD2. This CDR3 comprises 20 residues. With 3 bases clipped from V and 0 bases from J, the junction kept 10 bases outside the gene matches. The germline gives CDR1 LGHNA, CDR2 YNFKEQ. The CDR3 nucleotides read TGTGCCAGCAGCCAGGGGCTGACTAGCGGGGATGACTCTGGGGCCAACGTCCTGACTTTC. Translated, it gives CASSQGLTSGDDSGANVLTF.

The CDR3 region has the DNA TGCGCCAGCAACGAGGCGGGTCTAACTGAAGCTTTCTTT. It is translated as CASNEAGLTEAFF. This chain connects TRBV5-1 to TRBJ1-1; D not certain. The CDR3 contains 13 residues. V was trimmed by 6 bases and J by 5 bases, leaving 14 bases between them. The germline CDR1 and CDR2 sequences are SGHRS and YFSETQ.

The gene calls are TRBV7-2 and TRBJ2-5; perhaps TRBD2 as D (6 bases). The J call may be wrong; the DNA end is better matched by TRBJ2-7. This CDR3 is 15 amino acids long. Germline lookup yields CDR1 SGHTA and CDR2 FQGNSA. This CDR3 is CASSSVSGGSYEQYF. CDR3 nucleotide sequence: TGTGCCAGCAGCTCCGTTAGCGGAGGTTCCTACGAGCAGTACTTC.

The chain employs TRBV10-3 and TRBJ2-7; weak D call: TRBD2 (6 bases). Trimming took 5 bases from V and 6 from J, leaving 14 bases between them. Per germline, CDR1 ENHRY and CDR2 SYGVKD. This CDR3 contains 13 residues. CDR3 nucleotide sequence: TGTGCCATCAGTAAAACCGGGACTCGCGAGCAGTACTTC. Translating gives CAISKTGTREQYF.

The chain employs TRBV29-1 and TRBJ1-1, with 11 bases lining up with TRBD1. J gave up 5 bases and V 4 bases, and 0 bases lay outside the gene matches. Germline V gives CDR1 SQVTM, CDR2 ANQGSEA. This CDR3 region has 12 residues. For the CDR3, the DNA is TGCAGCGTTGGGGACAGGGGGACTGAAGCTTTCTTT. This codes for CSVGDRGTEAFF.

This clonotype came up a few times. CDR3 protein: CATSTGRGLLETQYF. CDR3 DNA: TGTGCCACCAGCACAGGTCGGGGGCTTTTAGAGACCCAGTACTTC. The V call is TRBV15, the J call TRBJ2-5; D is possibly TRBD1 or TRBD2 (6 bases each). Germline CDR1 and CDR2: LNHNV and YYDKDF (reference sequence). Trimming removed 4 bases at V and 4 bases at J, with 16 bases between. The CDR3 extends over 15 amino acids.

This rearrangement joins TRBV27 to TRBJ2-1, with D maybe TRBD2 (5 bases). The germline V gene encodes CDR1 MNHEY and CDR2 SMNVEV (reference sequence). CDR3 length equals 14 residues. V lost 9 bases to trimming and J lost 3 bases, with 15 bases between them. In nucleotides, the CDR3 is TGTGCCAGTCCGGTGCGTGAGGGCTACAATGAGCAGTTCTTC. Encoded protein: CASPVREGYNEQFF.

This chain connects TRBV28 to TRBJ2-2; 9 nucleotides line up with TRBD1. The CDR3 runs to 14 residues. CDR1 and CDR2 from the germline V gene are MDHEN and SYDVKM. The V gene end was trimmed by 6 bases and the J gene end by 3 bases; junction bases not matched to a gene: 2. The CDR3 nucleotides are TGTGCCAGCAGGGGGACAGGGTACACCGGGGAGCTGTTTTTT. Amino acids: CASRGTGYTGELFF.